This TCR beta chain is from a study of T cells in Graves' hyperthyroidism and ophthalmopathy. The length of the CDR3 is 14 residues. Looked up from germline, CDR1 is SGHVS and CDR2 is FQNEAQ. V was pared by 3 bases and J by 3 bases, with 3 bases of the junction left unmatched. Study results and caveats: Most thyroid clonotypes that were expanded above 0.001 also turned up in blood.

There were TCR beta CDR3 regions amplified from RNA transcripts. Carried out on the TCR CDR3, a first-round RT-PCR used the HTBI primer set. TCRdb called the multiplex PCR reads again in MiXCR, with one record for every CDR3 protein. The sample yields about 420,000 distinct CDR3 sequences, approximately 15% seen once. This clonotype has at least ten counts. Its specificity is not known. The sample taken for sequencing was blood. The rearrangement uses TRBV7-8 and TRBJ1-1, with TRBD1 matching 8 bases. This TCR was recovered from a woman under 30 with Graves' hyperthyroidism. The CDR3 region is CASSFGQGYTEAFF. CDR3 nucleotide sequence: TGTGCCAGCAGCTTCGGACAGGGCTACACTGAAGCTTTCTTT.